This T cell receptor (beta chain) was profiled in a study of blood T cell repertoires in COVID-19. Assay: immunoSEQ multiplex PCR; the TCRdb copy retains only in-frame clones and omits some. The repertoire consists of a few hundred thousand clones, with roughly 89% occurring once and the leading ten covering approximately 6%. Germline V gene sequence: CDR1 SGHDT, CDR2 YYEEEE. The length of the CDR3 is 15 residues. Trimming at V came to 9 bases and at J to 3 bases, leaving 12 bases not matched to a gene. Input material: peripheral blood. V usage is TRBV5-6 and J usage is TRBJ2-3, with 8 bases matching TRBD2. This clonotype originated in a man in his fifties or sixties who had recovered from COVID-19. CDR3 in DNA: TGTGCCACCGCGGTGACGGGGGGGCCAACAGATACGCAGTATTTT. Its protein is CATAVTGGPTDTQYF.